The clone carrying this TCR beta chain was counted only a few times. Antigen unknown. These data originate in a study of T cell repertoires in cytomegalovirus infection. On the study more broadly: TCR beta signatures that were public indicated CMV infection and matching HLA type.

TCRdb recomputed calls from the reads with MiXCR, one row per CDR3 protein. Among about half a million distinct CDR3 sequences listed, approximately 42% were seen once. The length of the CDR3 is 16 residues. V trimming: 5 bases; J trimming: 1 base; junction bases outside the gene matches: 10. Germline V gene lookup returns CDR1 SGHVS and CDR2 FNYEAQ. The receptor was isolated from a human donor in good health (CMV status not recorded). Some clones in this sample may be carry-over from other donors' samples. The chain has TRBV7-6 and TRBJ1-1; 7 bases agree with TRBD1. Source: cultured PBMCs, taken from culture after CMV antigen stimulation. The CDR3 nucleotides read TGTGCCAGCAGCGCCCAGGGGGGGCCTGGGAACACTGAAGCTTTCTTT. It yields the protein CASSAQGGPGNTEAFF. Variable domain in full (rest from reference TRBV7-6 and TRBJ1-1): GAGVSQSPRYKVTKRGQDVALRCDPISGHVSLYWYRQALGQGPEFLTYFNYEAQQDKSGLPNDRFSAERPEGSISTLTIQRTEQRDSAMYRCASSAQGGPGNTEAFFGQGTRLTVV.